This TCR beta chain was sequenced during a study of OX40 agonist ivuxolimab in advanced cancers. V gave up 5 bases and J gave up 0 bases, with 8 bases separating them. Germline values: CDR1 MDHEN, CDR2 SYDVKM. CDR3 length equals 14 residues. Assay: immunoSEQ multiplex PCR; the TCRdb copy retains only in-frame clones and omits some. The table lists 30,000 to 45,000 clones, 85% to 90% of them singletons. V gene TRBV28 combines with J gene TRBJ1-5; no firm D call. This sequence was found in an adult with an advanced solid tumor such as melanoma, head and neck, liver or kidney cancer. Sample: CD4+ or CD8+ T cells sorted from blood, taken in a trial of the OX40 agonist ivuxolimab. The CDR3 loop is CASSRPYSNQPQHF. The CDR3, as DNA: TGTGCCAGCAGTCGACCTTATAGCAATCAGCCCCAGCATTTT.